This T cell receptor beta chain appears in the sequencing data of a study of response to subunit inactivated influenza vaccine. In TCRdb, the RT-PCR reads were re-called with MiXCR into one record per CDR3 protein. The repertoire holds approximately 530,000 distinct CDR3 sequences, with under 8.5% as singletons. Whole-study results and caveats: The authors put forward the suggestion that each seasonal influenza vaccination may bring in only a limited number of new T cells.

This clonotype was seen repeatedly, ten times or more. Antigen unknown. Trimming shortened V by 0 bases and J by 0 bases, and 6 bases separated the two germline ends. CDR1 is SGHRS, CDR2 YFSETQ, per germline. The CDR3 totals 15 residues. The rearrangement uses TRBV5-1 and TRBJ2-2; D remains ambiguous. The specimen comprised PBMCs from blood, sampled around 25 months after vaccination. This sequence was found in a man aged 50 to 69 who received an inactivated influenza vaccine. CDR3 sequence: CASSLGQSNTGELFF. The DNA for the CDR3 is TGCGCCAGCAGCTTGGGTCAATCGAACACCGGGGAGCTGTTTTTT.